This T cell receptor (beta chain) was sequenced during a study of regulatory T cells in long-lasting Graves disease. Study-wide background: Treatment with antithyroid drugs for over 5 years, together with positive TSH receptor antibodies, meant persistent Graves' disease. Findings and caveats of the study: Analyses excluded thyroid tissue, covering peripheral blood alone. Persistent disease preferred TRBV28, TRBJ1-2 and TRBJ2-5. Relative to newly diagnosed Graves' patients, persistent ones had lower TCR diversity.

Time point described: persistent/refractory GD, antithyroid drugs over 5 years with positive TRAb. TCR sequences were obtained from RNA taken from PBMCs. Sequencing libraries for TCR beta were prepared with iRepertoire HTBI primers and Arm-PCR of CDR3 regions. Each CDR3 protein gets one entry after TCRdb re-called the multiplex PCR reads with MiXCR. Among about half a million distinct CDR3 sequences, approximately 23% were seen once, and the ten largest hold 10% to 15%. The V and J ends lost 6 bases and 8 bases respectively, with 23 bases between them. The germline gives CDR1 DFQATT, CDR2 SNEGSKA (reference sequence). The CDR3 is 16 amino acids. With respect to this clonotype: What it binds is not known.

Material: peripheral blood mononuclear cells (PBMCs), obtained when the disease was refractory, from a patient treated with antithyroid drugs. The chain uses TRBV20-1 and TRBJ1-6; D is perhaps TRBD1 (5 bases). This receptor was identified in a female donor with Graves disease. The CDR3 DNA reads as TGCAGTGCCGTGCTAGGTTCCCCAGGGCTTGATTCACCCCTCCACTTT. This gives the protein CSAVLGSPGLDSPLHF.